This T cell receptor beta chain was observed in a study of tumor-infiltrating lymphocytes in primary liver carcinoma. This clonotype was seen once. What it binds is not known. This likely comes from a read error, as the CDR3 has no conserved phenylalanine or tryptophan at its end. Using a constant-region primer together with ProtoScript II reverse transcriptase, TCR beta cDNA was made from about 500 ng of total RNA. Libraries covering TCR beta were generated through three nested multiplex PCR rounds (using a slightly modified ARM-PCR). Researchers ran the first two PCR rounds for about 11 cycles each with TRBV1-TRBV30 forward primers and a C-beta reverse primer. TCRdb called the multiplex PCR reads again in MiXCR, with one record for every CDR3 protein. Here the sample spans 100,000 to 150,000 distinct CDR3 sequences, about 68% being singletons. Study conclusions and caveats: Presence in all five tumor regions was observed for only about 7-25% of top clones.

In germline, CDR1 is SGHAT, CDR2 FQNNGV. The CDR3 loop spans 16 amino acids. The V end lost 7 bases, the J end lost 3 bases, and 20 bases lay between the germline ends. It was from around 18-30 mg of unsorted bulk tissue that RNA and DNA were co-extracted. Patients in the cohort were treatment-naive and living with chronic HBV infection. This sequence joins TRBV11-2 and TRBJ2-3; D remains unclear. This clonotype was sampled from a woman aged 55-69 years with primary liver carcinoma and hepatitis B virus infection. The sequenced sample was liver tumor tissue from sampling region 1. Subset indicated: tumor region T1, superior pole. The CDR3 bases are TGTGCCAGCACCGGAGAGGAATCCCCTAGTACAGATACGCAGTATCTT. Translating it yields CASTGEESPSTDTQYL.